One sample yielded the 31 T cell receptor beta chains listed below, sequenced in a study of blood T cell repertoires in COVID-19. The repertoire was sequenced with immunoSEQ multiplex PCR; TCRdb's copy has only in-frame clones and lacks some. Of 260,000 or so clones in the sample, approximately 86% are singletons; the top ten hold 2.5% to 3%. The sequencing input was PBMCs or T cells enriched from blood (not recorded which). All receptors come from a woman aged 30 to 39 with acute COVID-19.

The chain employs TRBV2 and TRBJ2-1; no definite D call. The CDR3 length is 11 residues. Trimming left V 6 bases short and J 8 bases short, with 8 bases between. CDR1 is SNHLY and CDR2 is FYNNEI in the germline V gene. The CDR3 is CASRAIYEQFF. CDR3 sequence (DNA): TGTGCCAGCAGGGCCATCTATGAGCAGTTCTTC.

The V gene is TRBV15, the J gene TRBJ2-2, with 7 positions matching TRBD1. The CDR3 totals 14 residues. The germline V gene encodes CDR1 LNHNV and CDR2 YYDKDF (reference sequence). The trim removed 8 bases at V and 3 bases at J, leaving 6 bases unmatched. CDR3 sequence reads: CATLGGADTGELFF. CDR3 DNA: TGTGCCACCTTAGGGGGCGCGGACACCGGGGAGCTGTTTTTT. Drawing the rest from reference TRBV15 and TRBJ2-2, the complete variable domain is DAMVIQNPRYQVTQFGKPVTLSCSQTLNHNVMYWYQQKSSQAPKLLFHYYDKDFNNEADTPDNFQSRRPNTSFCFLDIRSPGLGDTAMYLCATLGGADTGELFFGEGSRLTVL.

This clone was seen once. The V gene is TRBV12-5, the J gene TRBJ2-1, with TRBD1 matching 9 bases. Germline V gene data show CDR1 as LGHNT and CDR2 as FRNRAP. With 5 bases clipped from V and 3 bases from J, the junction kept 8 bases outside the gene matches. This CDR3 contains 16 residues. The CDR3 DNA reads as TGTGCTAGTGGTCTCTCACGGGGACAGGGCTACAATGAGCAGTTCTTC. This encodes CASGLSRGQGYNEQFF.

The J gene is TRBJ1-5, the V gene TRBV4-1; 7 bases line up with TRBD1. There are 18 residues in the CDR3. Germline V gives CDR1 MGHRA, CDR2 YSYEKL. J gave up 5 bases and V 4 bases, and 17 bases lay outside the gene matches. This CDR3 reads CASSRLFSGTVQYQPQHF. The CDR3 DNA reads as TGCGCCAGCAGCCGCCTCTTTAGTGGGACAGTTCAGTATCAGCCCCAGCATTTT.

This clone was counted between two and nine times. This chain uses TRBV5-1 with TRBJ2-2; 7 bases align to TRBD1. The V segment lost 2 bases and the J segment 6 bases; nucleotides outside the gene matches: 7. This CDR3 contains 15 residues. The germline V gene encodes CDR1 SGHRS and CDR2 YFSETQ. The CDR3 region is CASSFNRGRAGELFF. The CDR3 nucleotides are TGCGCCAGCAGCTTTAATAGGGGGCGCGCCGGGGAGCTGTTTTTT.

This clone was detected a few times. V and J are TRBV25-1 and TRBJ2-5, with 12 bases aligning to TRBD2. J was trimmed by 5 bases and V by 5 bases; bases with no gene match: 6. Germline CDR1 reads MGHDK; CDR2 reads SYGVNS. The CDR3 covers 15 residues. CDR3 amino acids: CASSRASGGAETQYF. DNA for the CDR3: TGTGCCAGCAGTAGGGCTAGCGGGGGGGCGGAGACCCAGTACTTC.

Here the CDR3 reads CASSRQGLIYEQYF. In DNA form, the CDR3 reads TGTGCCAGCAGCCGACAGGGCCTGATCTACGAGCAGTACTTC. The rearrangement uses TRBV5-4 and TRBJ2-7; 7 nucleotides align to TRBD1. The junction had 7 bases not matched to a gene; V was cut back by 4 bases and J by 3 bases. The germline CDR1 and CDR2 sequences are SGHNT and YYREEE (reference sequence). CDR3 length equals 14 residues.

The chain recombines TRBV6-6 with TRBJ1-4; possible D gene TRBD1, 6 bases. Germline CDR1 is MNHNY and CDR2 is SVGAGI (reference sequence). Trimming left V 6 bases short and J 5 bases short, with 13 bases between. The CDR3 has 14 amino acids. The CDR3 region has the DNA TGTGCCAGCAGCCTCAGTGGACAGAATGAAAAACTGTTTTTT. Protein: CASSLSGQNEKLFF.

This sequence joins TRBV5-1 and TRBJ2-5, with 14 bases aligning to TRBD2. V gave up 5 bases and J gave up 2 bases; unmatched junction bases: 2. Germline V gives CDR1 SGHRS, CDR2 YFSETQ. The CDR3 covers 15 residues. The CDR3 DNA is TGCGCCAGCAGGGGACTAGCGGGGGCGCAAGAGACCCAGTACTTC. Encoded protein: CASRGLAGAQETQYF.

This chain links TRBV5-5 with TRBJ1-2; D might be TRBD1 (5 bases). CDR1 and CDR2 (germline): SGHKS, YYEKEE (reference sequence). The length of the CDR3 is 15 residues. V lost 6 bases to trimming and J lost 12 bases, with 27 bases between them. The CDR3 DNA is TGTGCCAGCAACAGCTTATCGAATTTGGGGCTACAGGACACCTTC. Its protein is CASNSLSNLGLQDTF.

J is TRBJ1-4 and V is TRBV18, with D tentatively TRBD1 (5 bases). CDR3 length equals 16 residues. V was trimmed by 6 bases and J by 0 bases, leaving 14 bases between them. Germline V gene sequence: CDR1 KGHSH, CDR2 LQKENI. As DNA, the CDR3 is TGTGCCAGCTCCCTCCGGGACTTAGCAACTAATGAAAAACTGTTTTTT. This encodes CASSLRDLATNEKLFF.

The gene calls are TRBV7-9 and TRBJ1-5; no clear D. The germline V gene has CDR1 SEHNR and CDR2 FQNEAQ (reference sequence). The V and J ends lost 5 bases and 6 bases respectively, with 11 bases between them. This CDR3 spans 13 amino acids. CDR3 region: CASSPRMGQPQHF. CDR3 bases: TGTGCCAGCAGCCCGAGGATGGGTCAGCCCCAGCATTTT. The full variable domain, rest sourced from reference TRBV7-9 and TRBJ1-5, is DTGVSQNPRHKITKRGQNVTFRCDPISEHNRLYWYRQTLGQGPEFLTYFQNEAQLEKSRLLSDRFSAERPKGSFSTLEIQRTEQGDSAMYLCASSPRMGQPQHFGDGTRLSIL.

The CDR3 loop reads CASSQDPTGNYGYTF. CDR3 in DNA: TGTGCCAGCAGCCAAGACCCGACAGGGAACTATGGCTACACCTTC. This chain uses TRBV3-1 (or the pseudogene TRBV3-2) with TRBJ1-2, with 7 bases identical to TRBD1. The V and J ends lost 0 bases and 2 bases, in that order; junction bases with no gene match: 3. Germline-derived CDR1 and CDR2 are LGHDT and YNNKEL (reference sequence). The CDR3 runs 15 residues.

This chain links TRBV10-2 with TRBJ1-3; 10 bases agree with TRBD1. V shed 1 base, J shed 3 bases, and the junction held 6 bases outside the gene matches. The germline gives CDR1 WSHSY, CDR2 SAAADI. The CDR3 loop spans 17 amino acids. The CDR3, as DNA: TGCGCCAGCAGTGAGTTCACCGGGACAGGGGATGGAAACACCATATATTTT. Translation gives CASSEFTGTGDGNTIYF.

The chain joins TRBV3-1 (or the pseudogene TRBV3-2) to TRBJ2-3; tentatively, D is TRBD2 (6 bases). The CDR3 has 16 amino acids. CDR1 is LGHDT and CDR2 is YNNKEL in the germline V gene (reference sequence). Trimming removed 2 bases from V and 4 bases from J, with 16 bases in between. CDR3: CASSQTESGWADTQYF. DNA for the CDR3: TGTGCCAGCAGCCAAACAGAGAGCGGGTGGGCAGATACGCAGTATTTT.

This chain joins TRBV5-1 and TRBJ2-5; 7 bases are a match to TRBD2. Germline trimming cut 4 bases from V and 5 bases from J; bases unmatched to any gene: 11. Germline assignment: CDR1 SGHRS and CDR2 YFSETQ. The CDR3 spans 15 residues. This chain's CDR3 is CASSPGLVEEETQYF. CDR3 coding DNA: TGCGCCAGCAGCCCCGGACTAGTGGAGGAGGAGACCCAGTACTTC.

CDR3 loop: CASSHSRNSPLHF. The CDR3 region has the DNA TGTGCCAGCAGCCACAGCCGTAATTCACCCCTCCACTTT. The chain recombines TRBV11-3 with TRBJ1-6; unclear D gene. CDR1 and CDR2 from the germline V gene are SGHNT and YENEEA. Between the trimmed V and J ends, which lost 5 bases and 6 bases, there was a span of 8 bases. The CDR3 is made up of 13 amino acids.

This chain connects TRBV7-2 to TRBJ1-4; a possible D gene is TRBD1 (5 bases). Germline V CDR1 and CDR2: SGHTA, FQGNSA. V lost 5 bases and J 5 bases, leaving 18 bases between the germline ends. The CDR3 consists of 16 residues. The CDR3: CASSPREGLGNEKLFF. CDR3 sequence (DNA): TGTGCCAGCAGCCCCCGGGAGGGGCTAGGGAATGAAAAACTGTTTTTT.

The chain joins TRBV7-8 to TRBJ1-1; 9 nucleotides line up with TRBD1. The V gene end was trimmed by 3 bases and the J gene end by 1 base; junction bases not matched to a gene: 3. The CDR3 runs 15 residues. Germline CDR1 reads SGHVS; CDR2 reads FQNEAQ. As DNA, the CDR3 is TGTGCCAGCAGCTTTTCACAGGGGGCGAACACTGAAGCTTTCTTT. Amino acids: CASSFSQGANTEAFF.

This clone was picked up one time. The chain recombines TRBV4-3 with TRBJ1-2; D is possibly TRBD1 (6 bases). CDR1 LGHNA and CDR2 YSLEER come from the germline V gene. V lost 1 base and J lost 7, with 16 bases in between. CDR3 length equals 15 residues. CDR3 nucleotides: TGCGCCAGCAGCCAAGGAGAAGGGCAGGGGAGTGGCTACACCTTC. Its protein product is CASSQGEGQGSGYTF.

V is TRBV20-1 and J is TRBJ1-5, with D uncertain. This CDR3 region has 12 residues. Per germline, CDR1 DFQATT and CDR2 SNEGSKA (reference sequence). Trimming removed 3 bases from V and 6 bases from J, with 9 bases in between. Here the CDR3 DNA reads TGCAGTGCTAGTTTACTTCGTCAGCCCCAGCATTTT. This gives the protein CSASLLRQPQHF.

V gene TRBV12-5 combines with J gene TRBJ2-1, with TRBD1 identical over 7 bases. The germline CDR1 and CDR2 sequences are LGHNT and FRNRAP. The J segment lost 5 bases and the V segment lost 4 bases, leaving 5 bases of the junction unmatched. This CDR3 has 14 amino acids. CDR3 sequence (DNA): TGTGCTAGTGGTTCGTGGACAGGACACAATGAGCAGTTCTTC. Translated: CASGSWTGHNEQFF.

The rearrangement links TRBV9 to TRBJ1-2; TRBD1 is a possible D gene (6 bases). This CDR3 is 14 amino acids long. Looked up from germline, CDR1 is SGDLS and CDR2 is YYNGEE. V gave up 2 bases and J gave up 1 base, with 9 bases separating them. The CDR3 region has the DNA TGTGCCAGCAGCGTCCTGGACAGTAACTATGGCTACACCTTC. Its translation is CASSVLDSNYGYTF. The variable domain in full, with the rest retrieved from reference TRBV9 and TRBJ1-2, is DSGVTQTPKHLITATGQRVTLRCSPRSGDLSVYWYQQSLDQGLQFLIQYYNGEERAKGNILERFSAQQFPDLHSELNLSSLELGDSALYFCASSVLDSNYGYTFGSGTRLTVV.

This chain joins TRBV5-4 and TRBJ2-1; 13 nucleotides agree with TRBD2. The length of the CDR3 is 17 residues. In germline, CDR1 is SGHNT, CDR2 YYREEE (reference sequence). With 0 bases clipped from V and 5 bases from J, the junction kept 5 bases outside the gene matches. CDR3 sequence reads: CASSLGTSGGTDNEQFF. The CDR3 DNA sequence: TGTGCCAGCAGCTTGGGGACTAGCGGGGGTACGGACAATGAGCAGTTCTTC.

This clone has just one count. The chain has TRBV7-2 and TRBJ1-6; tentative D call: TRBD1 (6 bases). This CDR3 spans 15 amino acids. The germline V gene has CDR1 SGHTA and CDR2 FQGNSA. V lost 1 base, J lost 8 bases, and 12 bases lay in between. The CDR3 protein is CASSLVYREDSPLHF. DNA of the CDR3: TGTGCCAGCAGCTTAGTCTACAGGGAAGATTCACCCCTCCACTTT.

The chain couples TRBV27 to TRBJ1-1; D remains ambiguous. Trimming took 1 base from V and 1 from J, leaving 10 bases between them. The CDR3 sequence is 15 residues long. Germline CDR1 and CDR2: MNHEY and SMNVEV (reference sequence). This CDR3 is CASSLLANPNTEAFF. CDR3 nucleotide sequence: TGTGCCAGCAGTTTATTAGCCAACCCGAACACTGAAGCTTTCTTT.

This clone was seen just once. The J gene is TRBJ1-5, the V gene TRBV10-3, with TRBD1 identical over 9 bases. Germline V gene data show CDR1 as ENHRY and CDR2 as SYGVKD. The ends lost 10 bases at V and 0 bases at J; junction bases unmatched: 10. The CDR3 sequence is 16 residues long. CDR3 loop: CATNPGQGDSNQPQHF. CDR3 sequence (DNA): TGTGCCACCAACCCGGGACAGGGCGATAGCAATCAGCCCCAGCATTTT.

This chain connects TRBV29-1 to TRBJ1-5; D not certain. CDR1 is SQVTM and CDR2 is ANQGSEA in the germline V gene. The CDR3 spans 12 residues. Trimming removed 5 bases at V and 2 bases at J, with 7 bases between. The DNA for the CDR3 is TGCAGCGTTATAACGGGCAATCAGCCCCAGCATTTT. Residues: CSVITGNQPQHF.

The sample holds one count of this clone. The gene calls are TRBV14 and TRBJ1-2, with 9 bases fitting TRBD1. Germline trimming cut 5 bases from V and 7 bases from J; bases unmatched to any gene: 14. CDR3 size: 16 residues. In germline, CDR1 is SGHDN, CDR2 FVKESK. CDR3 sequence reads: CASSVEAGQGFSGYTF. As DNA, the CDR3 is TGTGCCAGCAGCGTCGAGGCGGGACAGGGATTTTCTGGCTACACCTTC.

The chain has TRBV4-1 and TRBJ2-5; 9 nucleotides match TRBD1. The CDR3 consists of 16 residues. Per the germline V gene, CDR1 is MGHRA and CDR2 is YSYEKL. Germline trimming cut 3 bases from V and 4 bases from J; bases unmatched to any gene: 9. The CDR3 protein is CASSQPGQGRPETQYF. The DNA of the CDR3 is TGCGCCAGCAGCCAGCCGGGACAGGGAAGACCAGAGACCCAGTACTTC.

Here the CDR3 DNA reads TGTGCCAGTAGTATAGACGGGACAGGGGTCGTAACGGACTACACCTTC. Translated, it gives CASSIDGTGVVTDYTF. The chain combines TRBV19 with TRBJ1-2; 10 bases are shared with TRBD1. Germline trimming cut 0 bases from V and 10 bases from J; bases unmatched to any gene: 11. CDR1 LNHDA and CDR2 SQIVND come from the germline V gene (reference sequence). CDR3 length: 16 residues.